Listed below are T cell receptor beta chains from one sample, sequenced in a study of T cells in localized non-small cell lung cancer. Using immunoSEQ multiplex PCR, the repertoire was profiled, and TCRdb retains in-frame clones only, with some absent. Counted here are 3,000 or so clones, less than 30% occurring once; the ten biggest clones make up approximately 11%. The source material was normal lung tissue next to the tumor, sampled before any cancer treatment. The receptor source for this set is a woman aged 40-70 years with stage I lung adenocarcinoma. The CDR3 runs from the conserved cysteine through the conserved F or W. Each record gives: V gene, J gene, clone size, D gene, CDR3 DNA, CDR3 protein. A D gene is named only where the DNA matches it firmly. Some rows have no size entry. The others give once, few or many, or a class for an expanded clone.

>TRBV6-8|TRBJ2-3|few|-
TGTGCCAGCAGTTACGCGGAAGATACGCAGTATTTT
CASSYAEDTQYF
>TRBV14|TRBJ2-4|once|TRBD1
TGTGCCAGCAGCCGATCGACAGGGGCCAAAAACATTCAGTACTTC
CASSRSTGAKNIQYF
>TRBV11-3|TRBJ2-1|-|-
TGTGCCAGCAGCTTAGATCTGGTGGGGGGGCTAGCGGAGCAGTTCTTC
CASSLDLVGGLAEQFF
>TRBV6-8|TRBJ2-2|few|-
TGTGCCAGCAGTTACGACTCGGGCACCGGGGAGCTGTTTTTT
CASSYDSGTGELFF
>TRBV15|TRBJ2-2|-|TRBD2
TGTGCCACCAGCAGGGGAGGGACCGACAACACCGGGGAGCTGTTTTTT
CATSRGGTDNTGELFF
>TRBV6-8|TRBJ1-2|medium-sized|-
TGTGCCAGCAGTAACGGCTTTGAGTCCGGGACACCAAGAGATGGCTACACCTTC
CASSNGFESGTPRDGYTF
>TRBV2|TRBJ2-5|few|-
TGTGCCAGCAGCGCACCTGAAGGAGGGACCCAGTACTTC
CASSAPEGGTQYF
>TRBV11-3|TRBJ2-1|few|TRBD2
TGTGCCAGCAGCTTAGTACTAGCGGGCGGCAACAATGAGCAGTTCTTC
CASSLVLAGGNNEQFF
>TRBV6-8|TRBJ2-3|medium-sized|-
TGTGCCAGCAGAACAGTAGGAGCAGATACGCAGTATTTT
CASRTVGADTQYF
>TRBV19|TRBJ2-7|few|-
TGTGCCAGTAGTATACGGGAGAGTTCCTACGAGCAGTACTTC
CASSIRESSYEQYF
>TRBV6-8|TRBJ1-1|few|-
TGTGCCAGCAGTATGACACCGAACACTGAAGCTTTCTTT
CASSMTPNTEAFF
>TRBV15|TRBJ2-2|-|-
TGTGCCACCAGCGACCAGGACAGGTTGAAGGGGCGGGGGGACACCGGGGAGCTGTTTTTT
CATSDQDRLKGRGDTGELFF
>TRBV9|TRBJ2-1|few|TRBD1
TGTGCCAGCAGCGTAGCGGGACAGTATTACAATGAGCAGTTCTTC
CASSVAGQYYNEQFF
>TRBV6-8|TRBJ1-1|few|TRBD1
TGTGCCAGCAGTTATCTGGCAGGGGGAAACACTGAAGCTTTCTTT
CASSYLAGGNTEAFF
>TRBV6-8|TRBJ1-2|-|TRBD1
TGTGCCAGCAGCCGGACAGGGGCTAACTATGGCTACACCTTC
CASSRTGANYGYTF
>TRBV29-1|TRBJ2-6|-|TRBD1
TGCAGCGTTATATGGGGACAGGCCTTCTCTGGGGCCAACGTCCTGACTTTC
CSVIWGQAFSGANVLTF
>TRBV28|TRBJ1-4|-|-
TGTGCCAGCAGTTTTACCCTGACAGCCCCAAATGAAAAACTGTTTTTT
CASSFTLTAPNEKLFF
>TRBV7-5|TRBJ2-2|few|-
TGTGCCAGCAGCGGGTTTAGCGAACTCACCGGGGAGCTGTTTTTT
CASSGFSELTGELFF
>TRBV6-8|TRBJ2-7|few|-
TGTGCCAGCAGGAGGCCTCTAGCTGGAAGTTCCTACGAGCAGTACTTC
CASRRPLAGSSYEQYF
>TRBV5-1|TRBJ1-1|-|-
TGCGCCAGCAGCTATTCGGGACCGCTGAACACTGAAGCTTTCTTT
CASSYSGPLNTEAFF
>TRBV9|TRBJ1-5|-|-
TGTGCCAGCAAAGGTCCCGGAACCAATCAGCCCCAGCATTTT
CASKGPGTNQPQHF
>TRBV11-3|TRBJ2-1|-|TRBD2
TGTGCCAGCAGCTTTTCTAGCGGTCACAATGAGCAGTTCTTC
CASSFSSGHNEQFF
>TRBV11-3|TRBJ2-1|-|-
TGTGCCAGCAGCCCAGGCCGGGGGACTTCATACAATGAGCAGTTCTTC
CASSPGRGTSYNEQFF
>TRBV28|TRBJ1-1|few|-
TGTGCCAGCTTCAGGGCGGCTAGGAACACTGAAGCTTTCTTT
CASFRAARNTEAFF
>TRBV28|TRBJ1-1|few|TRBD1
TGTGCCAGCTTCAGGGGGAGTTGGACTGAAGCTTTCTTT
CASFRGSWTEAFF